This T cell receptor (beta chain) was recovered during a study of identical twins. Study conclusions and caveats: Out-of-frame alpha sequences shared between twins exhibited an excess of low generation probability.

Comment on this clonotype: Its cognate antigen is unknown.

V dropped 1 base and J dropped 3 bases, with 7 bases sitting between them. The CDR3 runs 13 residues. CDR1 is SGHDN, CDR2 FVKESK, per germline. Each CDR3 protein gets one entry after TCRdb re-called the 5' RACE reads with MiXCR. This table has about 530,000 distinct CDR3 sequences, about 16% appearing once. A further study also used this sample, focusing on yellow fever vaccine responses in identical twins.

The receptor was isolated from a woman younger than 35 in good health. V gene TRBV14 combines with J gene TRBJ2-7, with D unclear. Sequenced: CD4+ T cells sorted from blood. The DNA for the CDR3 is TGTGCCAGCAGCCAAGGGGGTATCTACGAGCAGTACTTC. Amino acids: CASSQGGIYEQYF.